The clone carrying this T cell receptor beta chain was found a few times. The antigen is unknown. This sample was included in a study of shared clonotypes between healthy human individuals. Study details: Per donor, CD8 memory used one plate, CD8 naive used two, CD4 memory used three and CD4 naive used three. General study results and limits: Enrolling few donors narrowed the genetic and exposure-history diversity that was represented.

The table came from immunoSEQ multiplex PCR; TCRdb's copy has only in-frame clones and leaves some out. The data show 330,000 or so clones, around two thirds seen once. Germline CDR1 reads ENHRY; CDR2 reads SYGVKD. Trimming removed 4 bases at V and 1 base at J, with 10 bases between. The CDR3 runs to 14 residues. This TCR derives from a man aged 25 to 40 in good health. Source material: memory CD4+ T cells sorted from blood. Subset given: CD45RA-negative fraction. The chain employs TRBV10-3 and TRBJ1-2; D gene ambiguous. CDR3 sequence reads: CAISGPEDNYGYTF. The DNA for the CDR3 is TGTGCCATCAGTGGCCCAGAAGATAACTATGGCTACACCTTC.